The TCR beta chain under discussion was sequenced for a study of OX40 agonist ivuxolimab in advanced cancers. Background on the study: Hepatocellular carcinoma, melanoma, renal cell or head and neck cancer occurred in dose-escalation patients.

The V end lost 5 bases, the J end lost 1 base, and 8 bases lay between the germline ends. Looked up from germline, CDR1 is SGHVS and CDR2 is FNYEAQ. The CDR3 has 13 amino acids. Sequencing used immunoSEQ multiplex PCR; TCRdb keeps in-frame clones, though not all of them. The data contain tens of thousands of clones, roughly 89% of them singletons. This clone was counted a single time. This clonotype was sampled from an adult with an advanced solid tumor such as melanoma, head and neck, liver or kidney cancer. The rearrangement links TRBV7-6 to TRBJ2-5; possibly TRBD1 for D (6 bases). The sample consisted of CD4+ or CD8+ T cells sorted from blood, taken in a trial of the OX40 agonist ivuxolimab. The CDR3: CASSQTGQETQYF. As DNA, the CDR3 is TGTGCCAGCAGCCAGACAGGCCAAGAGACCCAGTACTTC.